This T cell receptor (beta chain) appears in the sequencing data of a study of cytomegalovirus exposure and HLA in healthy donors. The PCR used 60 Vbeta and 13 Jbeta primers. Some clones are missing from TCRdb's copy, which holds only in-frame ones; the method was immunoSEQ multiplex PCR. The sample comprises 80,000 or so clones, 70% to 85% of which are singletons, and roughly 3% rests with the top ten. The trim removed 2 bases at V and 2 bases at J, leaving 4 bases unmatched. This CDR3 has 15 amino acids. Germline values: CDR1 LGHNA, CDR2 YSLEER. This clone showed up just a few times. The antigen is unknown. Findings and caveats of the study: The majority of TCR sequences were rare, yet some public TCRs appeared in many donors. A previous analysis found most TCR beta V segments productive roughly 90% or roughly 30% of the time.

Sequenced material: PBMCs. This TCR came from a man aged 50-59 years in good health and CMV-seropositive. The chain employs TRBV4-3 and TRBJ2-7; 9 positions agree with TRBD2. CDR3 loop: CASSQRTSVAYEQYF. In DNA, the CDR3 is TGCGCCAGCAGCCAAAGGACTAGCGTGGCCTACGAGCAGTACTTC.